The 17 T cell receptor beta chains below come from one sample, sequenced in a study of T cells after yellow fever vaccination. TCRdb re-called the 5' RACE reads with MiXCR, one entry per CDR3 protein. Among some 670,000 distinct CDR3 sequences listed, roughly 12% were seen once. Sequenced material: PBMCs, taken on the day of the yellow fever booster vaccination. All receptors come from a man aged 25-45 years who received the YFV17D yellow fever vaccine.

There are many counts of this clonotype. The chain couples TRBV12-3 or TRBV12-4 to TRBJ2-1; D unclear. Trimming took 3 bases from V and 9 from J, leaving 9 bases between them. The CDR3 contains 12 residues. The CDR3 DNA is TGTGCCAGCAGTTTGGGTTACGGTGAGCAGTTCTTC. It translates to CASSLGYGEQFF.

This clonotype was picked up a small number of times. The V call is TRBV3-1, the J call TRBJ1-3; the D is unclear. The CDR3 covers 18 residues. Germline V gene lookup returns CDR1 LGHDT and CDR2 YNNKEL (reference sequence). The V end was cut by 0 bases, the J end by 0 bases, with 15 bases between. The CDR3 nucleotides are TGTGCCAGCAGCCAAGATCGGGGTCAGATCGTCTCTGGAAACACCATATATTTT. Its translation: CASSQDRGQIVSGNTIYF. Supplemented by reference TRBV3-1 and TRBJ1-3, the full variable domain reads DTAVSQTPKYLVTQMGNDKSIKCEQNLGHDTMYWYKQDSKKFLKIMFSYNNKELIINETVPNRFSPKSPDKAHLNLHINSLELGDSAVYFCASSQDRGQIVSGNTIYFGEGSWLTVV.

The table lists this clonotype with a few counts. The chain uses TRBV6-1 and TRBJ2-3; TRBD2 aligns across 9 bases. Losses at the gene ends were 6 bases for V and 7 bases for J; bases not matched to a gene: 8. This CDR3 has 14 amino acids. Germline V lookup: CDR1 MNHNS, CDR2 SASEGT. The CDR3 loop reads CASRIAGGPNTQYF. The CDR3 DNA follows: TGTGCCAGCAGAATCGCGGGAGGGCCTAATACGCAGTATTTT.

The table lists this clonotype with a few counts. The chain uses TRBV29-1 and TRBJ2-7, with 7 nucleotides matching TRBD1. CDR1 is SQVTM, CDR2 ANQGSEA, per germline. The CDR3 loop spans 13 amino acids. V lost 5 bases and J lost 5; bases outside the gene matches: 9. As DNA, the CDR3 is TGCAGCGTTCGGGCACAGGGGATCCACGAGCAGTACTTC. Translated, it gives CSVRAQGIHEQYF.

This clonotype was seen a handful of times. This chain joins TRBV7-2 and TRBJ2-7; D unresolved. V gave up 3 bases and J gave up 2 bases, with 14 bases separating them. CDR1 and CDR2 (germline): SGHTA, FQGNSA. This CDR3 is 15 amino acids long. CDR3 DNA sequence: TGTGCCAGCAGCTTCGGGCAGACCAGCCCCTACGAGCAGTACTTC. This codes for CASSFGQTSPYEQYF.

This clonotype was observed a handful of times. J is TRBJ1-1 and V is TRBV29-1, with D uncertain. Germline-derived CDR1 and CDR2 are SQVTM and ANQGSEA. The CDR3 length is 11 residues. V shed 6 bases and J shed 1 base, with 6 bases lying between them. The CDR3 loop reads CSVTENTEAFF. CDR3 sequence (DNA): TGCAGCGTAACAGAGAACACTGAAGCTTTCTTT.

This clonotype was seen ten or more times. The V and J genes are TRBV18 and TRBJ2-7; 10 positions match TRBD2. CDR1 and CDR2 from the germline V gene are KGHSH and LQKENI. The CDR3 runs 16 residues. V was clipped by 3 bases and J by 0 bases; unmatched bases: 5. CDR3 bases: TGTGCCAGCTCACCTCCTGGACTAGCGGCCTCCTACGAGCAGTACTTC. Amino acid sequence: CASSPPGLAASYEQYF.

This clonotype has more than one count but fewer than ten. This chain connects TRBV27 to TRBJ1-1, with D tentatively TRBD1 (5 bases). This CDR3 spans 14 amino acids. From germline, CDR1 is MNHEY and CDR2 SMNVEV (reference sequence). Trimming took off 8 bases at V and 1 base at J, with 14 bases between the two ends. CDR3: CASCRSRGNTEAFF. As DNA, the CDR3 is TGTGCCAGCTGTAGAAGTAGGGGGAACACTGAAGCTTTCTTT.

The gene calls are TRBV19 and TRBJ2-5, with 8 bases identical to TRBD2. CDR3 length: 15 amino acids. Germline trimming cut 7 bases from V and 4 bases from J; bases unmatched to any gene: 11. The germline gives CDR1 LNHDA, CDR2 SQIVND (reference sequence). CDR3 bases: TGTGCCAGTAAACCTCGGGAGGGCCCGAGAGAGACCCAGTACTTC. This codes for CASKPREGPRETQYF.

The V and J genes are TRBV11-2 and TRBJ2-5, with 7 nucleotides matching TRBD1. V was pared by 2 bases and J by 2 bases, with 11 bases of the junction left unmatched. This CDR3 contains 17 residues. The germline V gene encodes CDR1 SGHAT and CDR2 FQNNGV. The CDR3 coding sequence is TGTGCCAGCAGCTTAAGATGGCGAGGGGGCGGGCAAGAGACCCAGTACTTC. Its translation is CASSLRWRGGGQETQYF.

This clonotype turned up a few times. This chain links TRBV5-1 with TRBJ2-3, with D perhaps TRBD2 (5 bases). The CDR3 is 14 amino acids. Germline V CDR1 and CDR2: SGHRS, YFSETQ. Trimming left V 4 bases short and J 5 bases short, with 14 bases between. The CDR3 DNA reads TGCGCCAGCAGCGCATGGACTCCCCGAGATACGCAGTATTTT. It is translated as CASSAWTPRDTQYF.

The V call is TRBV6-5, the J call TRBJ2-5; D perhaps matches TRBD1 (6 bases). This CDR3 region has 16 residues. The V end was cut by 0 bases, the J end by 4 bases, with 15 bases between. Looked up from germline, CDR1 is MNHEY and CDR2 is SVGAGI. In nucleotides, the CDR3 is TGTGCCAGCAGTTACTCGACTACAGGGCCTCGAGAGACCCAGTACTTC. This encodes CASSYSTTGPRETQYF.

The J gene is TRBJ2-5, the V gene TRBV20-1; D might be TRBD2 (7 bases). V was cut by 0 bases and J by 7 bases, with 15 bases left in between. This CDR3 region has 14 residues. Germline V gene data show CDR1 as DFQATT and CDR2 as SNEGSKA (reference sequence). DNA for the CDR3: TGCAGTGCTAGAGATCACGGCGGGGGCGGGACCCAGTACTTC. This gives the protein CSARDHGGGGTQYF.

This clonotype was counted between two and nine times. The chain employs TRBV3-1 and TRBJ2-3, with 10 bases lining up with TRBD2. This CDR3 region has 16 residues. V trimming: 3 bases; J trimming: 2 bases; junction bases outside the gene matches: 5. Germline V gives CDR1 LGHDT, CDR2 YNNKEL (reference sequence). The CDR3 here is CASSQLTSGITDTQYF. Written as DNA, the CDR3 is TGTGCCAGCAGCCAGCTCACTAGCGGGATCACAGATACGCAGTATTTT.

This chain links TRBV7-2 with TRBJ2-7; 9 bases match TRBD2. Germline lookup yields CDR1 SGHTA and CDR2 FQGNSA. The length of the CDR3 is 17 residues. J gave up 2 bases and V 1 base, and 9 bases lay outside the gene matches. Here the CDR3 reads CASSLGASGLAPYEQYF. The CDR3 DNA reads TGTGCCAGCAGCTTAGGGGCCTCGGGACTAGCTCCCTACGAGCAGTACTTC.

The chain employs TRBV4-3 and TRBJ1-5; a possible D gene is TRBD1 (5 bases). The CDR3 sequence is 18 residues long. Germline V gene sequence: CDR1 LGHNA, CDR2 YSLEER. V lost 2 bases, J lost 7 bases, and 24 bases lay in between. The CDR3 DNA sequence: TGCGCCAGCAGCCAATCTCCCGGGACGTCCGGGTGGCACCAGCCCCAGCATTTT. This gives the protein CASSQSPGTSGWHQPQHF.

This clonotype has more than one count but fewer than ten. V is TRBV7-6 and J is TRBJ2-6; D might be TRBD1 or TRBD2, each matching 5 bases. Germline assignment: CDR1 SGHVS and CDR2 FNYEAQ. This CDR3 contains 18 residues. The germline V and J ends were trimmed by 1 base and 0 bases, with 13 bases remaining between them. The CDR3 nucleotides are TGTGCCAGCAGCTTAGGAGGGGCGCACTCCTCTGGGGCCAACGTCCTGACTTTC. It is translated as CASSLGGAHSSGANVLTF.